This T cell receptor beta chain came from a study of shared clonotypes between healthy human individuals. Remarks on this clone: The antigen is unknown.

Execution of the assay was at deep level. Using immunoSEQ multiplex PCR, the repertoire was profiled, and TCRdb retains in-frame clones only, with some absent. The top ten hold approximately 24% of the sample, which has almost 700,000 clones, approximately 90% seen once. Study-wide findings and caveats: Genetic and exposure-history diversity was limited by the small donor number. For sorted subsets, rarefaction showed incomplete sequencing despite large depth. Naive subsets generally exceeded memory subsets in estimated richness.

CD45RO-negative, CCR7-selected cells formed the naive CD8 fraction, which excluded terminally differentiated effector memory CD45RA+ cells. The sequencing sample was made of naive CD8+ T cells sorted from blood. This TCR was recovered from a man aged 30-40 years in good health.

The CDR3 DNA sequence: TGTGCCTGGAGCCCGACTAGCCCAGATACGCAGTATTTT. Translation: CAWSPTSPDTQYF. The chain couples TRBV30 to TRBJ2-3; 7 nucleotides align to TRBD2. The CDR3 is 13 amino acids. J was trimmed by 4 bases and V by 3 bases; bases with no gene match: 4. Germline V gives CDR1 GTSNPN, CDR2 SVGIG (reference sequence).